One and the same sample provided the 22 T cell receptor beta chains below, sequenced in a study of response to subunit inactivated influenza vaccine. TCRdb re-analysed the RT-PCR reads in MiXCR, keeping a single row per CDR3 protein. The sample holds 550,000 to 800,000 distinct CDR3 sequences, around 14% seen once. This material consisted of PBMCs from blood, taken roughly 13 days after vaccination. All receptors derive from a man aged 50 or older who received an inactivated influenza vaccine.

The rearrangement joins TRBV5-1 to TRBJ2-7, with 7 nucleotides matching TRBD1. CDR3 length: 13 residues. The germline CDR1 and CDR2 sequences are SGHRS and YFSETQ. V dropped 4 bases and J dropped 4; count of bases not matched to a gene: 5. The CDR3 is CASSRGTEYEQYF. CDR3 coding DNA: TGCGCCAGCAGCCGAGGGACAGAGTACGAGCAGTACTTC.

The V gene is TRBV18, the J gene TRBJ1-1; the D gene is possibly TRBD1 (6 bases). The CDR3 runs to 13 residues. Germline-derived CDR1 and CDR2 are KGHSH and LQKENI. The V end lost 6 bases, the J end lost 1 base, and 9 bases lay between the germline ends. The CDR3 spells CASSNRENTEAFF. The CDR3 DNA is TGTGCCAGCTCGAACAGGGAGAACACTGAAGCTTTCTTT.

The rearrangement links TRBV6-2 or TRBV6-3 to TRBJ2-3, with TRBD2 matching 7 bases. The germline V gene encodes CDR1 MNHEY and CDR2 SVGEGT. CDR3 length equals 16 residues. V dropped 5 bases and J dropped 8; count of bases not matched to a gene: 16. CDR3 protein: CASSTRASGGDGTQYF. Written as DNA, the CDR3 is TGTGCCAGCAGTACCCGGGCTAGCGGAGGGGACGGTACGCAGTATTTT.

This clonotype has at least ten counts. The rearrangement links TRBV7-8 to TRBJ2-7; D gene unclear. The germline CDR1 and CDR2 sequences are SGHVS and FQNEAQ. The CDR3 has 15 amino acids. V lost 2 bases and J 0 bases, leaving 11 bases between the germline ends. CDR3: CASSLRLVNSYEQYF. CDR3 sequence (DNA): TGTGCCAGCAGCTTACGCCTCGTAAACTCCTACGAGCAGTACTTC.

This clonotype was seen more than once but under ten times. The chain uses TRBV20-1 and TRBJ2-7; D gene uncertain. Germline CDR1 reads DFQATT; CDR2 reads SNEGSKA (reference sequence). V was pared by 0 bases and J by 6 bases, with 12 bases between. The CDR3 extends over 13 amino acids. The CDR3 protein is CSARDPIPAEQYF. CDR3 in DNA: TGCAGTGCTAGAGATCCAATCCCAGCCGAGCAGTACTTC.

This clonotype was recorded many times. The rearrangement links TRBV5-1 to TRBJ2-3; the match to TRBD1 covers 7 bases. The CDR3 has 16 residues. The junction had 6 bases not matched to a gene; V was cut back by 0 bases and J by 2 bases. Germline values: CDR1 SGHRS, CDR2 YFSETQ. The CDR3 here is CASSLETGAITDTQYF. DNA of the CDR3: TGCGCCAGCAGCTTGGAAACAGGGGCCATCACAGATACGCAGTATTTT. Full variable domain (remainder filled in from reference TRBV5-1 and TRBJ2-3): KAGVTQTPRYLIKTRGQQVTLSCSPISGHRSVSWYQQTPGQGLQFLFEYFSETQRNKGNFPGRFSGRQFSNSRSEMNVSTLELGDSALYLCASSLETGAITDTQYFGPGTRLTVL.

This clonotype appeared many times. The CDR3 DNA sequence: TGCAGCATCAGACTAGCGGACAAACCCTACGAGCAGTACTTC. It codes for CSIRLADKPYEQYF. This chain uses TRBV29-1 with TRBJ2-7, with 9 bases matching TRBD2. This CDR3 has 14 residues. The V gene end was trimmed by 8 bases and the J gene end by 2 bases; junction bases not matched to a gene: 10. Germline CDR1 and CDR2: SQVTM and ANQGSEA.

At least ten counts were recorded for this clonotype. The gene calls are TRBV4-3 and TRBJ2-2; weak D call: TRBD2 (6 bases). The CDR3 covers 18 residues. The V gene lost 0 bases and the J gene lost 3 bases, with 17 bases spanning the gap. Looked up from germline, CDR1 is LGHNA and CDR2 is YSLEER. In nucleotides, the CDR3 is TGCGCCAGCAGCCAAGAACCGGGGACTCGTCTTTACACCGGGGAGCTGTTTTTT. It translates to CASSQEPGTRLYTGELFF.

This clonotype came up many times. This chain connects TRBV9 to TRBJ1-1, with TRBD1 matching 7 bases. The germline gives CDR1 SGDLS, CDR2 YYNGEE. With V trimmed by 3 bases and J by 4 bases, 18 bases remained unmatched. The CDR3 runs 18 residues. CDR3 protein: CASSAHTIPQGEGTEAFF. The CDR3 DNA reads TGTGCCAGCAGCGCTCACACAATTCCCCAGGGGGAAGGCACTGAAGCTTTCTTT.

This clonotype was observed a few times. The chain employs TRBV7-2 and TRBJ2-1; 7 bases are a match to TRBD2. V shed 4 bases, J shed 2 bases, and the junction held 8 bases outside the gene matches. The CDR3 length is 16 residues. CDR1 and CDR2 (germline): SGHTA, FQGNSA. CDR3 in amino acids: CASSSQAGRTYNEQFF. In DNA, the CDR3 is TGTGCCAGCAGCTCCCAAGCGGGAAGGACCTACAATGAGCAGTTCTTC.

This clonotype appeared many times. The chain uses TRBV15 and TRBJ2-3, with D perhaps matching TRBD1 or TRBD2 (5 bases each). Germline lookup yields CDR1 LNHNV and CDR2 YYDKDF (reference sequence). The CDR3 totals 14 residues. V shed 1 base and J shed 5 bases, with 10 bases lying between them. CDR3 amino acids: CATSRAGSGDTQYF. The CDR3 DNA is TGTGCCACCAGCAGAGCAGGGAGCGGAGATACGCAGTATTTT. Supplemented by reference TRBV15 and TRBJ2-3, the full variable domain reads DAMVIQNPRYQVTQFGKPVTLSCSQTLNHNVMYWYQQKSSQAPKLLFHYYDKDFNNEADTPDNFQSRRPNTSFCFLDIRSPGLGDTAMYLCATSRAGSGDTQYFGPGTRLTVL.

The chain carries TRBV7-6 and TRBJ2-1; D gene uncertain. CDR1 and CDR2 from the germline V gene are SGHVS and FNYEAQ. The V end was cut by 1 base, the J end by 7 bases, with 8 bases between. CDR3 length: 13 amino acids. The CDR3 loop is CASSLGVLNEQFF. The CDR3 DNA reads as TGTGCCAGCAGCTTAGGCGTTCTGAATGAGCAGTTCTTC.

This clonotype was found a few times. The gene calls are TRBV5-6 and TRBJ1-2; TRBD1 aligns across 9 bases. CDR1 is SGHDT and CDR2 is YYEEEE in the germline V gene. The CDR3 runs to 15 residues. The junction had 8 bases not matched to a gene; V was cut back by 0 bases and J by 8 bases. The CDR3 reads CASSLAGQGEGGYTF. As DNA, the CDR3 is TGTGCCAGCAGCTTGGCGGGACAGGGAGAGGGCGGCTACACCTTC.

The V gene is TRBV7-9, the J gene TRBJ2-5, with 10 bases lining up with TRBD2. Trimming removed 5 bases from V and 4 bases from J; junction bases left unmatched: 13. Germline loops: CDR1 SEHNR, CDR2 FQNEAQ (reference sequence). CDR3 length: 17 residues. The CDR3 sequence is CASSPQHSGTSVETQYF. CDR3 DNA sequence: TGTGCCAGCAGCCCTCAACACTCCGGGACTAGCGTAGAGACCCAGTACTTC.

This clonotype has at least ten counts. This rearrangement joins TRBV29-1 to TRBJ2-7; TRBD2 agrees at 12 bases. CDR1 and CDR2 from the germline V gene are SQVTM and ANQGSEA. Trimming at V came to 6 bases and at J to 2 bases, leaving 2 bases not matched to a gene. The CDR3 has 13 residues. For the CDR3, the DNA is TGCAGCGTGAGGACTAGCGGGACCTACGAGCAGTACTTC. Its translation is CSVRTSGTYEQYF.

CDR3 protein: CASSPLPVWGSYNEQFF. The CDR3 nucleotides are TGTGCCAGCAGCCCCCTCCCTGTATGGGGCTCCTACAATGAGCAGTTCTTC. V gene TRBV7-2 combines with J gene TRBJ2-1; the D is unclear. Between the trimmed V and J ends, which lost 5 bases and 0 bases, there was a span of 17 bases. Germline V gene lookup returns CDR1 SGHTA and CDR2 FQGNSA. CDR3 length equals 17 residues.

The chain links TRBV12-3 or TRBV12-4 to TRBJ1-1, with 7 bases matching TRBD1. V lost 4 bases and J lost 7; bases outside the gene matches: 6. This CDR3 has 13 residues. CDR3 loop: CASSSRQGGEAFF. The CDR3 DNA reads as TGTGCCAGCAGTTCCCGACAGGGTGGTGAAGCTTTCTTT.

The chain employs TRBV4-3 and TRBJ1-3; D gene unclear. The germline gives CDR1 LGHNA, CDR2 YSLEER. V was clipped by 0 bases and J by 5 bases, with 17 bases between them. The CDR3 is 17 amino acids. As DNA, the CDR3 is TGCGCCAGCAGCCAAGAGGGCTGGAGGGCAGTGAGAAACACCATATATTTT. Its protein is CASSQEGWRAVRNTIYF.

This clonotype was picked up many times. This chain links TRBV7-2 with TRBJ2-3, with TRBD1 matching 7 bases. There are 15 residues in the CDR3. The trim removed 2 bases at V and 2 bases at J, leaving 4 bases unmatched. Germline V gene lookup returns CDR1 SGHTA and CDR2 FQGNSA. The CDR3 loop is CASSLLGQPTDTQYF. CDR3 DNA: TGTGCCAGCAGCTTACTGGGACAGCCCACAGATACGCAGTATTTT.

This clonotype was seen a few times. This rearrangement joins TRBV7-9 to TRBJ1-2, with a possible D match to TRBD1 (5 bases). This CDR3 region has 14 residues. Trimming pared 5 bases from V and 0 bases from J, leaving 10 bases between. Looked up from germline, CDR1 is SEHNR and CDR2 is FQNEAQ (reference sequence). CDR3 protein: CASSPYRTNYGYTF. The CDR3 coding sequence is TGTGCCAGCAGCCCCTACAGGACTAACTATGGCTACACCTTC.

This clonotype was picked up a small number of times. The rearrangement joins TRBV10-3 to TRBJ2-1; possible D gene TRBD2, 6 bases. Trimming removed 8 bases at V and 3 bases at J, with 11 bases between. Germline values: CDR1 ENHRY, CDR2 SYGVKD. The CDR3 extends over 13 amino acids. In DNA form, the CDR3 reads TGTGCCATCCTGGCTAGCGACTACAATGAGCAGTTCTTC. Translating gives CAILASDYNEQFF.

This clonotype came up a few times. CDR3: CASSPRQAGTQYF. The CDR3, as DNA: TGTGCCAGCAGTCCTAGACAAGCGGGGACCCAGTACTTC. J is TRBJ2-5 and V is TRBV6-1, with a tentative D call TRBD2 (6 bases). The CDR3 sequence is 13 residues long. The germline V gene encodes CDR1 MNHNS and CDR2 SASEGT. Trimming took off 5 bases at V and 7 bases at J, with 14 bases between the two ends.